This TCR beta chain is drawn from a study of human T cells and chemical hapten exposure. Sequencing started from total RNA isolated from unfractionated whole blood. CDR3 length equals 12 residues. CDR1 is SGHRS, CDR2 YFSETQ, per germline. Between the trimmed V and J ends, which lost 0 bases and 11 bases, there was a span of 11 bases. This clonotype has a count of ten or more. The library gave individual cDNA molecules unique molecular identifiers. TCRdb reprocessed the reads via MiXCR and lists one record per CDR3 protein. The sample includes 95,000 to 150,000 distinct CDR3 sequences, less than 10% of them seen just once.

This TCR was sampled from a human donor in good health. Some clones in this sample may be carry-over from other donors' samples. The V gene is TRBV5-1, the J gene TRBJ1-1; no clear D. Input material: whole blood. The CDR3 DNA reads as TGCGCCAGCAGCTTGGACGGAGGGCTGGCTTTCTTT. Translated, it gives CASSLDGGLAFF.